This T cell receptor beta chain was retrieved from a study of regulatory T cells in long-lasting Graves disease. Overall study context: For a period under 3 months, newly diagnosed Graves' patients had taken antithyroid drugs.

This sample's time point: newly diagnosed GD, antithyroid drugs for less than 3 months. PBMC RNA was the source of the TCR library. Arm-PCR of CDR3 regions and iRepertoire HTBI primers were the basis on which TCR beta libraries were built. Authors' processing steps: Identified segments across samples numbered about 64 TRBV and about 13 TRBJ. TCRdb passed the multiplex PCR reads through MiXCR, listing each CDR3 protein once. Clone size and V and J calls follow TCRdb, not the original study. Found here are a few hundred thousand distinct CDR3 sequences, roughly 13% of them singletons; the top ten hold roughly 10%. Trimming shortened V by 3 bases and J by 0 bases, and 9 bases separated the two germline ends. The CDR3 has 14 residues. CDR1 and CDR2 from the germline V gene are KGHSH and LQKENI. Ten or more counts support this clonotype. Separately, the same data were catalogued under a study of T cells in Graves' hyperthyroidism and ophthalmopathy. From that second work: The study enrolled patients aged 18 to 65 with newly diagnosed hyperthyroidism of under 2 months' duration.

The source of this sequence is a man between 25 and 39 years old with Graves disease. The chain has TRBV18 and TRBJ2-7, with a possible D match to TRBD1 (5 bases). The material sequenced was peripheral blood mononuclear cells (PBMCs), taken at new diagnosis, from a patient treated with antithyroid drugs. The CDR3, as DNA: TGTGCCAGCTCACCGGTGCAGGGCTCCTACGAGCAGTACTTC. Amino acid sequence: CASSPVQGSYEQYF.